This TCR beta chain was sequenced during a study of CD8+CD57+ T cells in acquired aplastic anemia (dated by TCRdb to 2017 to 2018). With respect to the entire study: DNA extracted from sorted CD4+ and CD8+ cells had a mean of approximately 3 ug, with a range of roughly 0.17 to 30 ug. CD8+CD57+ expansion was defined as a frequency above the mean frequency observed in healthy subjects. The investigation overall reported the following: About 29 CD8+ CDR3 sequences were found to be shared between patients and controls, but these sequences appeared to be highly expressed in patients and within the immunodominant clones of the patients. CD8+ Simpson's diversity did not differ significantly between patients and healthy controls (P=0.060).

Patients chosen for sequencing had shown expansion of CD8+CD57+ cells by flow cytometry. Severe acquired aplastic anemia was diagnosed in all patients according to International Study of Aplastic Anemia and Agranulocytosis and Camitta criteria. Patients had received no therapy at the time of blood sampling. In this study, sorted CD4+ and CD8+ T cells from the blood of healthy subjects and of severe aplastic anemia patients had their TCR repertoires deep-sequenced. In the USA, patient enrollment took place under clinicaltrials.gov protocols 00001620, 01623167, 00001397, 00071045, 00081523 and 00961064. Ficoll-Paque density gradient centrifugation was used to isolate peripheral blood mononuclear cells. Before DNA extraction, CD4+ and CD8+ T cells were sorted with FACS or magnetic beads. TCR beta VDJ combination and CDR3 sequence profiling used genomic DNA as the template. An Illumina HiSeq 2000 was used for TCR repertoire sequencing. As for the original processing: TRBV/TRBJ rearrangement plots, CDR3 size and DJ length profiles, and Simpson's diversity index were used to evaluate the repertoires. The most abundant DNA sequence in the deep sequencing data was defined as the immunodominant clone. CDR3 amino acid sequences were checked for sharing across subjects and were also compared against the VDJdb database and published repertoires. Using fastp trimming at Q25 and MiXCR clonotype assembly, TCRdb reanalyzed the public sequencing data and kept in-frame beta chains. Entries are consolidated by CDR3 protein sequence, retaining the most common genes and DNA. The V and J calls and clone size are TCRdb's, not the authors'. The sample includes approximately 40,000 distinct CDR3 sequences, with 63% observed a single time. The ten largest clones add up to roughly three fifths of the sample.

About this clonotype: Its antigen remains unidentified. The record has no base qualities; no much larger clone is one base away.

CDR1 and CDR2 are drawn from the germline V gene (reference sequence): DFQATT, SNEGSKA. From the cysteine through the phenylalanine, the CDR3 covers 13 amino acids. Only the CDR3 DNA is retained, 39 bases long and in frame from the first base. V sheds 1 base and J sheds 9 bases, leaving 10 bases between their ends. Specimen: sorted CD4+, CD8+, or CD8+CD57+ T cells (not recorded which) from PBMCs. The receptor's source is a human donor with aplastic anemia. The receptor chain draws on TRBV20-1 and TRBJ1-6, with TRBD1 as a weak D call on 6 bases. The base sequence is TGCAGTGCTAGAGGACAGGAGGGTTCACCCCTCCACTTT. This sequence encodes CSARGQEGSPLHF.